This T cell receptor (beta chain) comes out of a study of blood T cells in healthy people across ages. General study points: Diversity was higher, and naive CD4+ cells more numerous, in long-lived donors than in aged donors. Considered underestimates were the diversity estimates obtained from one million T cells. Higher naive T cell percentage went strongly together with higher TCR beta diversity.

Germline values: CDR1 ENHRY, CDR2 SYGVKD. V was trimmed by 4 bases and J by 6 bases, leaving 7 bases between them. CDR3 length: 13 residues. The authors ran a second PCR of roughly 6 to 11 cycles using a sample-barcoded 5' primer and a J-beta primer mix. A single record per CDR3 protein comes from TCRdb applying MiXCR to the 5' RACE reads. Here the sample spans under 2 million distinct CDR3 sequences, 34% being singletons. Caucasian individuals from Russia who were healthy and aged 6 to 90 acted as donors. In regard to this clonotype: Its specificity is unknown.

The chain links TRBV10-3 to TRBJ1-6; D remains ambiguous. The specimen was blood. This TCR came from a woman aged 25 to 39 in good health. The DNA of the CDR3 is TGTGCCATCAGTGGGTTGGGTAATTCACCCCTCCACTTT. It specifies CAISGLGNSPLHF.